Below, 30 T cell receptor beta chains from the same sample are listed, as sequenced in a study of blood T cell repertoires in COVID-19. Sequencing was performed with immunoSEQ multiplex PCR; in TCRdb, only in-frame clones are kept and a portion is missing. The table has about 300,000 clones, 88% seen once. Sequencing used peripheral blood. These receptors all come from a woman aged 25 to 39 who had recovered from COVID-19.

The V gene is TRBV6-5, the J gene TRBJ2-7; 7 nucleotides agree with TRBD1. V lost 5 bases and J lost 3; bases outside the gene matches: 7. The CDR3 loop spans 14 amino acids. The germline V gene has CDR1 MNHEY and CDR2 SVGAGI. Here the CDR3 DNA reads TGTGCCAGCAGTACCGGGACAGACTACTACGAGCAGTACTTC. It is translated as CASSTGTDYYEQYF.

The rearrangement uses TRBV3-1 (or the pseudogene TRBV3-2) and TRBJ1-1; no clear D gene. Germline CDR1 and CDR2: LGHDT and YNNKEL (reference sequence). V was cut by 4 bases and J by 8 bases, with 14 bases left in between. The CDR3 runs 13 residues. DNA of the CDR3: TGTGCCAGCAGCCTCGGAGCCCCGGAAGAAGCTTTCTTT. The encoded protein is CASSLGAPEEAFF.

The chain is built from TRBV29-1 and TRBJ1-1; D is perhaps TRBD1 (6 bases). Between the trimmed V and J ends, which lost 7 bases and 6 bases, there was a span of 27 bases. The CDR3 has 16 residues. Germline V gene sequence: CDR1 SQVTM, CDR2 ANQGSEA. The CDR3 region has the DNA TGCAGCGGAACGACAGGCCCCCCGTTTTCAGGAGCTGAAGCTTTCTTT. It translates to CSGTTGPPFSGAEAFF.

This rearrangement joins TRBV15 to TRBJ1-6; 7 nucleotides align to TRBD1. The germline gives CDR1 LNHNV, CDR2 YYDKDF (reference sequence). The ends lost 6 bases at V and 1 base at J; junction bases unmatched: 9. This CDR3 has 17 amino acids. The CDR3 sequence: CATSLGQRRSYNSPLHF. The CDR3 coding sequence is TGTGCCACCAGTTTGGGACAGAGGAGGTCCTATAATTCACCCCTCCACTTT. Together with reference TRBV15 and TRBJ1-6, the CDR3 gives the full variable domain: DAMVIQNPRYQVTQFGKPVTLSCSQTLNHNVMYWYQQKSSQAPKLLFHYYDKDFNNEADTPDNFQSRRPNTSFCFLDIRSPGLGDTAMYLCATSLGQRRSYNSPLHFGNGTRLTVT.

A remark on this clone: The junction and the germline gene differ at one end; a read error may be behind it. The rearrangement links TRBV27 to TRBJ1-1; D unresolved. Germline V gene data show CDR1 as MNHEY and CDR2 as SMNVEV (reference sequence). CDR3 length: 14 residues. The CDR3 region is CASREGWASTETFF. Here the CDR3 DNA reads TGTGCCAGCAGAGAGGGTTGGGCGAGCACTGAAACTTTCTTT.

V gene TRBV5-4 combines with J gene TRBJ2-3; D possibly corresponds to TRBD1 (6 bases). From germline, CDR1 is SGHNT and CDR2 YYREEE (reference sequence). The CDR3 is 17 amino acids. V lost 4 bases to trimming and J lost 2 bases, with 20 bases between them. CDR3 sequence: CASSNRRGQRTTDTQYF. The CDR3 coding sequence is TGTGCCAGCAGCAACCGGCGCGGACAGAGAACCACAGATACGCAGTATTTT.

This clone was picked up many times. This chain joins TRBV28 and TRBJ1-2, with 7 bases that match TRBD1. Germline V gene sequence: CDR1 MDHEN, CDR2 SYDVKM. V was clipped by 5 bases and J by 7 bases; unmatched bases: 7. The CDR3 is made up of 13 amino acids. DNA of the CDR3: TGTGCCAGCAGTCGGCTCCGACAGGGTGGCTACACCTTC. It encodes CASSRLRQGGYTF.

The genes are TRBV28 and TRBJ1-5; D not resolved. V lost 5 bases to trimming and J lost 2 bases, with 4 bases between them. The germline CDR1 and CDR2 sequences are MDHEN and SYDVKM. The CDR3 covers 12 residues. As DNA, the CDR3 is TGTGCCAGCAGTCTCGGCAATCAGCCCCAGCATTTT. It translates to CASSLGNQPQHF.

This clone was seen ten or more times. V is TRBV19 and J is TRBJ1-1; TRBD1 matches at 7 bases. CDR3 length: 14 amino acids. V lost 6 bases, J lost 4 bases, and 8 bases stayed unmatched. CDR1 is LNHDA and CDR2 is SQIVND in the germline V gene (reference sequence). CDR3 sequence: CASRPTGSTTEAFF. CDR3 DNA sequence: TGTGCCAGTAGGCCGACAGGGTCGACCACTGAAGCTTTCTTT.

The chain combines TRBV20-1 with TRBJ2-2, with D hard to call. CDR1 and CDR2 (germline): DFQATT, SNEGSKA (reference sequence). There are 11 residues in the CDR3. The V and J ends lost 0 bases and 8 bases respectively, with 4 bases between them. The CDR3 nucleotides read TGCAGTGCTAGAGATCTGGGGGAGCTGTTTTTT. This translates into CSARDLGELFF.

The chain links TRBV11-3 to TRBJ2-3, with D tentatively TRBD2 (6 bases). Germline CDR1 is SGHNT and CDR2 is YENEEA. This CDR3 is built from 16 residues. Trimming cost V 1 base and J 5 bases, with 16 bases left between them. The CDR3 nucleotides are TGTGCCAGCAGCTTAGGACTAGGCCACCCCGTAGATACGCAGTATTTT. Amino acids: CASSLGLGHPVDTQYF. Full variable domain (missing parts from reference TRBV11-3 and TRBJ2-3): EAGVVQSPRYKIIEKKQPVAFWCNPISGHNTLYWYLQNLGQGPELLIRYENEEAVDDSQLPKDRFSAERLKGVDSTLKIQPAELGDSAVYLCASSLGLGHPVDTQYFGPGTRLTVL.

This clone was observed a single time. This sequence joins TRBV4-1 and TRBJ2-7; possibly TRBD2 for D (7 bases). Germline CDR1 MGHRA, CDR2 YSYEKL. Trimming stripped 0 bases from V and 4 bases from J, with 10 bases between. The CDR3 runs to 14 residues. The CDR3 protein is CASSQEGGAYEQYF. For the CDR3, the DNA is TGCGCCAGCAGCCAAGAAGGGGGGGCGTACGAGCAGTACTTC.

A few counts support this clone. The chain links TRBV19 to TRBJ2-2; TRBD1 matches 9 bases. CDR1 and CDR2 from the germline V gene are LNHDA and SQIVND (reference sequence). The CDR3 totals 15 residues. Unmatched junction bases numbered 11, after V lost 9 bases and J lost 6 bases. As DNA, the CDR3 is TGTGCCAGGTGGGGCGGACAGGGGAATGCCGGGGAGCTGTTTTTT. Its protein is CARWGGQGNAGELFF.

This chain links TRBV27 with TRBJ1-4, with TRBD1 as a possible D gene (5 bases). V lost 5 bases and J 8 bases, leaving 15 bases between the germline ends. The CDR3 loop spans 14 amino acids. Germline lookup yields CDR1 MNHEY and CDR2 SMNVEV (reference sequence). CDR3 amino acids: CASSNRQGGEKLFF. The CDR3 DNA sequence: TGTGCCAGCAGTAACCGGCAGGGAGGCGAAAAACTGTTTTTT.

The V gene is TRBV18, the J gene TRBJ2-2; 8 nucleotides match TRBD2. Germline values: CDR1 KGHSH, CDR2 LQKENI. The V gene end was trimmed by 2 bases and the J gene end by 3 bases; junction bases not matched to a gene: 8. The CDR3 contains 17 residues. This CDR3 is CASSPFREGADTGELFF. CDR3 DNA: TGTGCCAGCTCACCATTTCGGGAGGGCGCGGACACCGGGGAGCTGTTTTTT.

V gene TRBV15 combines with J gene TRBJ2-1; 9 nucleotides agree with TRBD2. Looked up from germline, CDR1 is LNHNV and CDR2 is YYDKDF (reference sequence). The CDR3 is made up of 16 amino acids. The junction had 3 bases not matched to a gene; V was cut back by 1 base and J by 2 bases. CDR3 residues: CATSRGGGATYNEQFF. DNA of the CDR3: TGTGCCACCAGCAGAGGCGGGGGGGCCACCTACAATGAGCAGTTCTTC.

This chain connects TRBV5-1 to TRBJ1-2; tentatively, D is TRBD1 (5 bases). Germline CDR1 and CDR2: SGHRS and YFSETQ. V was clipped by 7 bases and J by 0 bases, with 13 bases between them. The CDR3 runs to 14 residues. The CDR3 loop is CASARQLSNYGYTF. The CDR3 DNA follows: TGCGCCAGCGCCCGACAGCTCTCTAACTATGGCTACACCTTC.

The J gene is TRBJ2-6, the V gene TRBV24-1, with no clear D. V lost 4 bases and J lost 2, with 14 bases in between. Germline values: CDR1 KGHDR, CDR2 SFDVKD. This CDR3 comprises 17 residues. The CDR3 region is CATSDPMTLPGANVLTF. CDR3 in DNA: TGTGCCACCAGTGACCCAATGACTCTCCCTGGGGCCAACGTCCTGACTTTC.

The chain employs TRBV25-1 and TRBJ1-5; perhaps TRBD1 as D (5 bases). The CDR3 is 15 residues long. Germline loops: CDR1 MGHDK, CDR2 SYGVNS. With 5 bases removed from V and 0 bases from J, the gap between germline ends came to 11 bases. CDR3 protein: CASSPGGTSNQPQHF. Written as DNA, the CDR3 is TGTGCCAGCAGTCCCGGGGGGACTAGCAATCAGCCCCAGCATTTT.

The CDR3 protein is CAWTKTGVGYGYTF. The CDR3 nucleotides are TGTGCCTGGACAAAAACAGGGGTCGGCTATGGCTACACCTTC. The chain employs TRBV30 and TRBJ1-2, with TRBD1 matching over 7 bases. CDR1 GTSNPN and CDR2 SVGIG come from the germline V gene (reference sequence). CDR3 length equals 14 residues. V dropped 4 bases and J dropped 4; count of bases not matched to a gene: 9.

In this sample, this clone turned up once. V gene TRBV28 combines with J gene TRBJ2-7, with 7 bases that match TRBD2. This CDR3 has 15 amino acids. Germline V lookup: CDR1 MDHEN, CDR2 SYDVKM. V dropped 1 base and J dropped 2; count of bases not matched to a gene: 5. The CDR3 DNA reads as TGTGCCAGCAGTTTATTCGGGGGGAACACCTACGAGCAGTACTTC. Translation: CASSLFGGNTYEQYF.

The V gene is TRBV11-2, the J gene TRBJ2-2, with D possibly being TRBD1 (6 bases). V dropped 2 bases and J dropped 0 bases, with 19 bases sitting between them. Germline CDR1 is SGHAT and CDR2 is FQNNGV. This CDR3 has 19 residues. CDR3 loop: CASSLRRGQLFTNTGELFF. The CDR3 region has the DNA TGTGCCAGCAGCTTAAGAAGAGGACAGCTTTTCACGAACACCGGGGAGCTGTTTTTT. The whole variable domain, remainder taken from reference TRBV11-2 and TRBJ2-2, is EAGVAQSPRYKIIEKRQSVAFWCNPISGHATLYWYQQILGQGPKLLIQFQNNGVVDDSQLPKDRFSAERLKGVDSTLKIQPAKLEDSAVYLCASSLRRGQLFTNTGELFFGEGSRLTVL.

Here the CDR3 reads CASSLESSYNSPLHF. The CDR3 DNA is TGTGCCAGCAGCTTAGAGAGCTCCTATAATTCACCCCTCCACTTT. The chain has TRBV7-2 and TRBJ1-6; D is uncertain. Looked up from germline, CDR1 is SGHTA and CDR2 is FQGNSA. The CDR3 extends over 15 amino acids. Deletions cut 1 base from V and 0 bases from J, with 4 bases between.

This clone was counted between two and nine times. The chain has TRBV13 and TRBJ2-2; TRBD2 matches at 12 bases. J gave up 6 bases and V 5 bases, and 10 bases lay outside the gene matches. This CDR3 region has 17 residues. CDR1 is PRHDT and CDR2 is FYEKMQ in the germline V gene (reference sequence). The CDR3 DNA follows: TGTGCCAGCAGCAAGGATCCTCCTAGCGGGGGGGCCGGGGAGCTGTTTTTT. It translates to CASSKDPPSGGAGELFF.

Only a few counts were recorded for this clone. This CDR3 is CASREGISEQYF. CDR3 DNA sequence: TGTGCCAGCAGGGAGGGAATAAGCGAGCAGTACTTC. The V and J genes are TRBV28 and TRBJ2-7, with D possibly TRBD2 on 6 matching bases. Germline CDR1 MDHEN, CDR2 SYDVKM. The CDR3 sequence is 12 residues long. The germline V and J ends were trimmed by 6 bases and 6 bases, with 12 bases remaining between them.

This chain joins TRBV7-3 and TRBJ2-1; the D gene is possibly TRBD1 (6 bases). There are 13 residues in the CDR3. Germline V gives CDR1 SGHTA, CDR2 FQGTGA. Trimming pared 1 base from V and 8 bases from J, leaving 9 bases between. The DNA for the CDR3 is TGTGCCAGCAGCTTAAACAGGGTCGATGAGCAGTTCTTC. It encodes CASSLNRVDEQFF.

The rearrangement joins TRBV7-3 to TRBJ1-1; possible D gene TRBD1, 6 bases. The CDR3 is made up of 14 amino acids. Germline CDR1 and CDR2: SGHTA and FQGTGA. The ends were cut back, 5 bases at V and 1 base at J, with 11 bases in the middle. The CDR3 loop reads CASSIRQANTEAFF. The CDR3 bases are TGTGCCAGCAGCATACGACAGGCGAACACTGAAGCTTTCTTT. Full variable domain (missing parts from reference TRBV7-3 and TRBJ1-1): GAGVSQTPSNKVTEKGKYVELRCDPISGHTALYWYRQSLGQGPEFLIYFQGTGAADDSGLPNDRFFAVRPEGSVSTLKIQRTERGDSAVYLCASSIRQANTEAFFGQGTRLTVV.

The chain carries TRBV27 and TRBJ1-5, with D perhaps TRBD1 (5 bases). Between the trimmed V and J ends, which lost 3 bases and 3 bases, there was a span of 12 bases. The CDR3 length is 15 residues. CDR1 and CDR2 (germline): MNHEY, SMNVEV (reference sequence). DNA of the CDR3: TGTGCCAGCAGTTTGTTCGGACAAGCCAATCAGCCCCAGCATTTT. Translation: CASSLFGQANQPQHF.

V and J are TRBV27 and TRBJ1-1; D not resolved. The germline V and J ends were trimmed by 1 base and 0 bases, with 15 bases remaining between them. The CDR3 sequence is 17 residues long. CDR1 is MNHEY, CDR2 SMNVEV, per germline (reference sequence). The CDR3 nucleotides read TGTGCCAGCAGTTTATATATAGACGGAGATATGAACACTGAAGCTTTCTTT. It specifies CASSLYIDGDMNTEAFF.

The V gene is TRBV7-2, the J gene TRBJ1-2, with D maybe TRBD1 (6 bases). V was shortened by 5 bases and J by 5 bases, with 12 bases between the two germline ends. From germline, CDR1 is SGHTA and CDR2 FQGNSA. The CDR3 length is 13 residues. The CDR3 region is CASSPTGRYGYTF. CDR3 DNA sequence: TGTGCCAGCAGCCCGACAGGACGGTATGGCTACACCTTC.